This T cell receptor beta chain was profiled in a study of identical twins. Using its own MiXCR run on the 5' RACE reads, TCRdb lists one record per CDR3 protein. Counted here are 450,000 or so distinct CDR3 sequences, around 20% occurring once; the ten biggest clones make up 12%. Whole-study results and caveats: Zero-insertion analyses could be partly confounded by invariant MAIT and iNKT cells. Twin pairs had excess sharing that was weaker in beta out-of-frame sequences. Abundant cord blood beta clonotypes carried fewer insertions; memory repertoires showed none. Twin-shared out-of-frame alpha sequences were enriched for low generation probability.

This clonotype was recorded at least ten times. No antigen is known for it. Specimen: naive T cells sorted from blood. This TCR was recovered from a man aged 45 to 65 in good health.

The CDR3 spells CAISENDRDLNQPQHF. The CDR3 DNA reads TGTGCCATCAGTGAAAACGACAGGGATTTAAATCAGCCCCAGCATTTT. The genes are TRBV10-3 and TRBJ1-5; 7 bases agree with TRBD1. Germline V gene data show CDR1 as ENHRY and CDR2 as SYGVKD. The CDR3 sequence is 16 residues long. Trimming removed 3 bases from V and 4 bases from J; junction bases left unmatched: 9.